The clone carrying this T cell receptor beta chain was seen many times. The germline V gene encodes CDR1 SSHAT and CDR2 FNYEAQ (reference sequence). CDR3 length: 14 residues. The data derive from a study of T-cell reconstitution after alpha-beta-depleted transplantation in children. Preparation of the TCRbeta library involved a method that used unique molecular identifiers. Via MiXCR, TCRdb re-called the PCR reads, giving one row per CDR3 protein. The sample contains some 530,000 distinct CDR3 sequences, about an eighth of which appear only once. The V gene is TRBV7-7, the J gene TRBJ2-2; 9 bases fit TRBD2. The material sequenced was PBMCs from the stem cell graft donor, taken from the stem cell graft. The sequence was obtained from a human donor who donated a stem cell graft to a child with combined immunodeficiency. CDR3 sequence: CASGGTSYTGELFF. The CDR3 nucleotides are TGTGCTAGCGGTGGGACTAGCTACACCGGGGAGCTGTTTTTT.